These T cell receptor beta chains were read from a single sample in a study of beta chain features in type 1 diabetes. Sequencing used immunoSEQ multiplex PCR; TCRdb keeps in-frame clones, though not all of them. Of about 660,000 clones in the sample, more than 13% were seen once. The sample comprised naive CD4+ T cells from blood. The receptor source for this set is a man aged 18 to 35 with type 1 diabetes. CDR3s include the opening cysteine and the closing phenylalanine or tryptophan. A row's size may be missing; if present it is once, few, many or a size class.

j_gene,abundance,v_gene,CDR3aa
TRBJ2-7,few,TRBV5-1,CASRAGKSIITYEQYF
TRBJ2-6,few,TRBV6-6,CATVDSALSGANVLTF
TRBJ1-2,few,TRBV6-5,CASSYSQTQSYGYTF
TRBJ1-5,NA,TRBV6-5,CASSQTENQPQHF
TRBJ2-2,NA,TRBV7-9,CASLAGELFF
TRBJ1-1,few,TRBV30,CAWSPPGGWDTEAFF
TRBJ2-7,NA,TRBV7-9,CASSSNSGLAGPYEQYF
TRBJ2-2,NA,TRBV7-2,CASSFDTGELFF
TRBJ1-4,few,TRBV7-6,CASSDDRGREKLFF
TRBJ1-2,NA,TRBV30,CAWSSLTYYGYTF
TRBJ2-7,NA,TRBV19,CATPIAVVPGEFVEYF
TRBJ1-6,NA,TRBV19,CASRNPRGNSPLHF
TRBJ2-7,NA,TRBV28,CASSSGFGTLAYEQYF
TRBJ1-2,once,TRBV30,CACRRGGTNYGYTF
TRBJ2-5,NA,TRBV29-1,CSADPEQGNQETQYF
TRBJ2-3,few,TRBV2,CASGLTDTQYF
TRBJ1-5,few,TRBV7-2,CASSLGQGQSQPQHF
TRBJ1-4,few,TRBV6-6,CASSWGAGEKLFF
TRBJ2-5,NA,TRBV2,CASREEIRTQQETQYF
TRBJ2-1,few,TRBV9,CASSPRDRGSPSYNEQFF
TRBJ2-7,NA,TRBV19,CASSIGHLYEQYF
TRBJ2-4,many,TRBV7-9,CASTKAGATNIQYF
TRBJ2-1,NA,TRBV18,CASSQGLAGASSYNEQFF
TRBJ2-5,few,TRBV28,CASSKLAGGPSLGETQYF
TRBJ1-2,NA,TRBV28,CASSLFDGYTF
TRBJ2-3,few,TRBV7-2,CASSLIGGPSTDTQYF
TRBJ2-4,NA,TRBV10-3,CAISGEGTWGKNIQYF
TRBJ2-1,NA,TRBV2,CASRAGAGYNEQFF
TRBJ1-2,NA,TRBV28,CASSSKKWVPAGYGYTF
TRBJ1-5,NA,TRBV7-9,CASSPVNQPQHF
TRBJ2-3,few,TRBV5-4,CASSLRDGSTDTQYF
TRBJ2-1,few,TRBV27,CASSLTSGDYNEQFF
TRBJ1-2,NA,TRBV4-1,CASSPGQGASYGYTF
TRBJ1-2,NA,TRBV5-4,CASSLMISGHGYTF
NA,NA,TRBV30,CAWTASSYEQYF
TRBJ2-4,NA,TRBV18,CASSEAGGPGYIQYF
TRBJ1-2,few,TRBV30,CAWIRTVNYGYTF
TRBJ2-7,few,TRBV25-1,CASTGTTAYEQYF
TRBJ2-5,NA,TRBV4-3,CASSQDYGTQYF
TRBJ2-2,few,TRBV29-1,CSFDQGNTGELFF
TRBJ2-7,NA,TRBV28,CASRTGTGVSLEQYF
TRBJ2-3,NA,TRBV5-1,CASSDAGTFFTDTQYF
TRBJ1-1,NA,TRBV9,CASSVVDRGRNTEAFF
TRBJ2-3,NA,TRBV5-6,CASSSTSRRTAADTQYF
TRBJ1-2,few,TRBV9,CASSVGGQGSNYGYTF
TRBJ2-2,few,TRBV4-1,CASSQVVGRRYTGELFF
TRBJ1-3,few,TRBV21-1,CASSKPGQILCCSGNTIYF
TRBJ2-5,few,TRBV29-1,CSVARTIQETQYF
TRBJ2-3,few,TRBV4-3,CASSQGERDTQYF
TRBJ2-5,NA,TRBV28,CASIMDRGETQYF
TRBJ2-5,NA,TRBV11-1,CASSLTWGVEETQYF
TRBJ2-7,few,TRBV4-2,CASSQNSGTSLYEQYF
TRBJ2-5,few,TRBV5-1,CASSLIQETQYF
TRBJ2-3,few,TRBV4-3,CASSQEGAGVAVDTQYF
TRBJ1-5,NA,TRBV4-3,CASSQDRTGYQPQHF